A selection of T cell receptor beta chains follows, all from one sample in a study of blood T cell repertoires in COVID-19. Some clones are missing from TCRdb's copy, which holds only in-frame ones; the method was immunoSEQ multiplex PCR. The top ten clones hold less than 3.5% of a sample with roughly 200,000 clones, approximately 90% of them seen once. Sequencing was done on a sample of peripheral blood. The receptors shown here come from a woman aged 30 to 39 with active or convalescent COVID-19. Both conserved end residues are part of each CDR3. A D gene is named only where the DNA matches it firmly. The size entry is marked missing in some rows and otherwise reads once, few, many or a size class.

len	abundance	j_gene	d_gene	v_gene	CDR3aa	CDR3nt
14	NA	TRBJ1-2	TRBD1	TRBV24-1	CATSDFDRVYGYTF	TGTGCCACCAGTGACTTCGACAGGGTATATGGCTACACCTTC
13	NA	TRBJ2-3	NA	TRBV27	CASSWTTTDTQYF	TGTGCCAGCAGCTGGACTACTACAGATACGCAGTATTTT
15	NA	TRBJ2-1	TRBD2	TRBV19	CASSIVAGGPSEQFF	TGTGCCAGTAGTATAGTAGCGGGAGGGCCAAGTGAGCAGTTCTTC
13	NA	TRBJ2-5	TRBD1	TRBV19	CASSIDRAETQYF	TGTGCCAGTAGTATTGACAGGGCGGAGACCCAGTACTTC
15	NA	TRBJ2-7	NA	TRBV2	CASRYGVGRLSEQYF	TGTGCCAGCAGATATGGGGTGGGGCGCCTGAGCGAGCAGTACTTC
14	NA	TRBJ2-7	NA	TRBV18	CASSPVPGADEQYF	TGTGCCAGCTCACCAGTACCAGGGGCCGACGAGCAGTACTTC
14	NA	TRBJ2-7	NA	TRBV5-5	CASTPEVVSYEQYF	TGTGCCAGCACTCCCGAGGTTGTATCCTACGAGCAGTACTTC
17	NA	TRBJ1-5	TRBD1	TRBV5-5	CASSLETDRALNQPQHF	TGTGCCAGCAGCTTGGAAACCGACAGGGCGCTCAATCAGCCCCAGCATTTT
15	once	TRBJ2-7	TRBD1	TRBV5-1	CASSPVGTGASEQYF	TGCGCCAGCAGCCCCGTGGGGACAGGGGCAAGCGAGCAGTACTTC
13	NA	TRBJ1-1	NA	TRBV5-1	CASSRGMNTEAFF	TGCGCCAGCAGCCGGGGGATGAACACTGAAGCTTTCTTT
15	NA	TRBJ1-1	TRBD1	TRBV28	CASNLQGVMNTEAFF	TGTGCCAGCAACCTACAGGGGGTTATGAACACTGAAGCTTTCTTT
16	NA	TRBJ2-1	TRBD2	TRBV5-1	CASSWPTSGGFNEQFF	TGCGCCAGCAGCTGGCCGACTAGCGGGGGGTTCAATGAGCAGTTCTTC
12	NA	TRBJ1-5	NA	TRBV12-3/TRBV12-4	CASSGLNQPQHF	TGTGCCAGCAGTGGCCTCAATCAGCCCCAGCATTTT
15	NA	TRBJ2-1	NA	TRBV20-1	CSASLPGRGYNEQFF	TGCAGTGCTAGTTTGCCCGGCAGGGGCTACAATGAGCAGTTCTTC
13	NA	TRBJ1-2	NA	TRBV11-3	CASSPDNNYGYTF	TGTGCCAGCAGCCCTGACAATAACTATGGCTACACCTTC
12	NA	TRBJ1-1	TRBD1	TRBV7-9	CASSQGVTEAFF	TGTGCCAGCAGCCAGGGGGTCACTGAAGCTTTCTTT
16	NA	TRBJ1-1	NA	TRBV7-6	CASSLAIGQPNTEAFF	TGTGCCAGCAGCTTAGCGATTGGACAGCCGAACACTGAAGCTTTCTTT
16	NA	TRBJ1-4	NA	TRBV19	CASSSGMGRTNEKLFF	TGTGCCAGTAGTTCAGGGATGGGGCGAACTAATGAAAAACTGTTTTTT
14	NA	TRBJ1-1	TRBD1	TRBV18	CASSQHRDSTEAFF	TGTGCCAGCTCACAACATAGGGACAGCACTGAAGCTTTCTTT
16	NA	TRBJ1-5	NA	TRBV16	CASSPLGEVGNQPQHF	TGTGCCAGCAGCCCCCTGGGGGAGGTTGGCAATCAGCCCCAGCATTTT
15	NA	TRBJ2-1	TRBD1	TRBV24-1	CATSDPGQGSNEQFF	TGTGCCACCAGTGACCCAGGACAGGGGTCAAATGAGCAGTTCTTC
17	once	TRBJ2-2	TRBD2	TRBV18	CASSPRSGTVNTGELFF	TGTGCCAGCTCACCACGTAGCGGGACTGTGAACACCGGGGAGCTGTTTTTT
15	NA	TRBJ1-1	TRBD1	TRBV28	CASSWPGTGGYEAFF	TGTGCCAGCAGCTGGCCCGGGACAGGGGGCTATGAAGCTTTCTTT
14	few	TRBJ1-2	TRBD1	TRBV28	CASSPGQANYGYTF	TGTGCCAGCAGTCCGGGACAGGCTAACTATGGCTACACCTTC
13	NA	TRBJ2-5	NA	TRBV19	CASSISSIETQYF	TGTGCCAGTAGTATATCCAGTATAGAGACCCAGTACTTC
16	NA	TRBJ1-4	TRBD1	TRBV5-5	CASSLGDRGEDEKLFF	TGTGCCAGCAGCTTGGGGGACAGGGGCGAGGATGAAAAACTGTTTTTT
14	few	TRBJ2-2	NA	TRBV5-1	CASSLDVQDGELFF	TGCGCCAGCAGCTTGGATGTACAGGACGGGGAGCTGTTTTTT
15	NA	TRBJ1-1	NA	TRBV6-5	CASLLSPGANTEAFF	TGTGCCAGCCTCCTCTCCCCAGGGGCGAACACTGAAGCTTTCTTT
17	NA	TRBJ1-5	TRBD1	TRBV27	CASSPDRGPSKNQPQHF	TGTGCCAGCAGCCCGGACAGGGGGCCCTCGAAGAATCAGCCCCAGCATTTT
14	NA	TRBJ1-3	NA	TRBV6-5	CASSAGGTGNTIYF	TGTGCCAGCAGCGCCGGGGGAACTGGAAACACCATATATTTT
16	NA	TRBJ1-2	TRBD1	TRBV28	CATKTSQGTGDSGYTF	TGTGCCACCAAAACCTCTCAGGGGACAGGGGATAGTGGCTACACCTTC
15	NA	TRBJ1-1	TRBD1	TRBV7-9	CASSPRDRSANEAFF	TGTGCCAGCAGCCCTCGGGACAGGTCCGCCAATGAAGCTTTCTTT
12	NA	TRBJ2-1	NA	TRBV5-1	CASSLGRTEQFF	TGCGCCAGCAGCTTGGGTCGGACAGAGCAGTTCTTC
15	NA	TRBJ2-3	TRBD1	TRBV5-1	CASSLEQGAGDTQYF	TGCGCCAGCAGCTTGGAACAGGGGGCTGGGGATACGCAGTATTTT
13	NA	TRBJ1-1	TRBD1	TRBV27	CASSLSGQGWAFF	TGTGCCAGCAGTTTATCGGGACAGGGGTGGGCTTTCTTT
19	NA	TRBJ2-1	TRBD1	TRBV13	CASSSPGAGTGIYYNEQFF	TGTGCCAGCAGCTCTCCCGGCGCCGGGACAGGGATCTACTACAATGAGCAGTTCTTC
14	NA	TRBJ1-4	NA	TRBV7-9	CASSLAYSGKKLFF	TGTGCCAGCAGCTTAGCCTACTCCGGGAAAAAACTGTTTTTT
12	NA	TRBJ2-3	NA	TRBV11-2	CASSSSGDTQYF	TGTGCCAGCAGCTCCTCGGGAGATACGCAGTATTTT
15	NA	TRBJ1-1	NA	TRBV7-9	CASSPPPQGRTEAFF	TGTGCCAGCAGCCCCCCTCCGCAGGGGCGCACTGAAGCTTTCTTT
17	NA	TRBJ2-1	TRBD2	TRBV7-2	CASSSSGLAETYNEQFF	TGTGCCAGCAGCTCCTCAGGACTAGCGGAAACCTACAATGAGCAGTTCTTC
13	NA	TRBJ1-2	NA	TRBV9	CASSVGGGSGYTF	TGTGCCAGCAGCGTAGGCGGGGGGTCAGGCTACACCTTC
18	NA	TRBJ1-4	NA	TRBV21-1	CASSFRGSTWSSNEKLFF	TGTGCCAGCAGCTTTCGGGGATCCACCTGGAGTTCTAATGAAAAACTGTTTTTT
15	NA	TRBJ2-2	NA	TRBV4-1	CASSQVAGWTGELFF	TGCGCCAGCAGCCAAGTGGCAGGTTGGACCGGGGAGCTGTTTTTT
14	NA	TRBJ2-6	NA	TRBV18	CASSPYSGANVLTF	TGTGCCAGCTCACCCTACTCTGGGGCCAACGTCCTGACTTTC
14	NA	TRBJ1-1	NA	TRBV5-4	CASSLRQMNTEAFF	TGTGCCAGCAGCTTGCGACAGATGAACACTGAAGCTTTCTTT